The rows below give T cell receptor beta chains drawn from one sample of a study of graft-versus-host responses after intestinal transplantation. Sequencing used immunoSEQ multiplex PCR; TCRdb keeps in-frame clones, though not all of them. Of around 30,000 clones listed, 90% to 95% are singletons. This specimen consisted of PBMCs, obtained around 70 days after intestinal transplant. Receptors were obtained from a human patient who received an intestinal transplant, so some T cells may come from the graft donor. The CDR3 runs from the conserved cysteine through the conserved F or W. D genes are given only for firm matches. Where a row states a size, it is once, few, many or the class of an expanded clone; other rows omit it.

V gene	D gene	J gene	clone size	CDR3 DNA	CDR3 protein
TRBV5-1	TRBD2	TRBJ2-1	once	TGCGCCAGCAGCCTGGGACTAGCGGACAATGAGCAGTTCTTC	CASSLGLADNEQFF
TRBV4-1	.	TRBJ2-3	.	TGCGCCAGCAGCTTTGTCGGGACAAAGGCAGATACGCAGTATTTT	CASSFVGTKADTQYF
TRBV12-5	.	TRBJ1-2	once	TGTGCTAGTGGTTTGGGGGGGTTTGGTTATGGCTACACCTTC	CASGLGGFGYGYTF
TRBV4-3	.	TRBJ2-7	.	TGCGCCAGCAGCCAAGGGCAGCTCGGGGAGCAGTACTTC	CASSQGQLGEQYF
TRBV7-2	TRBD1	TRBJ1-1	once	TGTGCCAGCAGCCCGACAGGGTCGAACACTGAAGCTTTCTTT	CASSPTGSNTEAFF
TRBV30	.	TRBJ2-7	once	TGTGCCTGGAGTGAAGGTACAGGGTCCGAGCAGTACTTC	CAWSEGTGSEQYF
TRBV4-1	.	TRBJ1-5	once	TGCGCCAGCAGCCAAGAAGTCCCCAGGAGTCTCCTCAATCAGCCCCAGCATTTT	CASSQEVPRSLLNQPQHF
TRBV6-6	.	TRBJ2-7	few	TGTGCCAGCAGTCCCGGGACGGGGTACGAGCAGTACTTC	CASSPGTGYEQYF
TRBV27	.	TRBJ1-1	once	TGTGCCAGCAGTCCCCTTGGGTCCACGTCGAACCTACCTGAAGCTTTCTTT	CASSPLGSTSNLPEAFF
TRBV21-1	.	TRBJ2-7	few	TGTGCCAGCAGCACGAGGGCCGGTCTGATTCACGAGCAGTACTTC	CASSTRAGLIHEQYF
TRBV4-1	.	TRBJ2-7	.	TGCGCCAGCAGCCAAGCCTGGGGCACCAACGAGCAGTACTTC	CASSQAWGTNEQYF
TRBV28	.	TRBJ2-7	.	TGTGCCAGCAGTACCCCCGGGGCAGAATCCTCCTACGAGCAGTACTTC	CASSTPGAESSYEQYF
TRBV5-6	TRBD1	TRBJ1-5	.	TGTGCCAGCAGCGAAGGACAGGGGGCGAATCAGCCCCAGCATTTT	CASSEGQGANQPQHF
TRBV6-5	.	TRBJ2-7	.	TGTGCCAGCAGTTACTCCAGTGCAGCATCCTACGAGCAGTACTTC	CASSYSSAASYEQYF
TRBV9	TRBD2	TRBJ2-1	.	TGTGCCAGCAGCGCTAGCGGGTCCTACAATGAGCAGTTCTTC	CASSASGSYNEQFF
TRBV6-1	.	TRBJ1-1	few	TGTGCCAGCAGCGCTGACTGGAACACTGAAGCTTTCTTT	CASSADWNTEAFF
TRBV7-8	TRBD1	TRBJ2-5	.	TGTGCCAGCAGCTTAGAGACAGGGTGGGGTTCCCAAGAGACCCAGTACTTC	CASSLETGWGSQETQYF
TRBV7-3	.	TRBJ2-5	.	TGTGCCAGCAGCCATCGGGGGCTGGGGGAGACCCAGTACTTC	CASSHRGLGETQYF
TRBV15	.	TRBJ2-7	.	TGTGCCACCAGCAGCGGTAGCCACGAGCAGTACTTC	CATSSGSHEQYF
TRBV7-8	.	TRBJ2-3	.	TGTGCCAGCGGGGTTTGGGGATGGCTGAAAGATACGCAGTATTTT	CASGVWGWLKDTQYF